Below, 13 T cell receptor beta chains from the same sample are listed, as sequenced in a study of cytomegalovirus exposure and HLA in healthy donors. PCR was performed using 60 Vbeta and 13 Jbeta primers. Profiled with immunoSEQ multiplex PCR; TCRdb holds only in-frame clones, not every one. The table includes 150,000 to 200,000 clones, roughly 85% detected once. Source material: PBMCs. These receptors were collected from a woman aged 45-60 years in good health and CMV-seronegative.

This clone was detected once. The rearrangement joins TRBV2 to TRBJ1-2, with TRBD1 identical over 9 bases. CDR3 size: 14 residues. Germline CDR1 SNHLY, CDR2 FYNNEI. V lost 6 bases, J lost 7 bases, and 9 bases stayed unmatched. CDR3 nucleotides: TGTGCCAGCAGCCCCGGGACAGGGATCGGTGGCTACACCTTC. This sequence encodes CASSPGTGIGGYTF.

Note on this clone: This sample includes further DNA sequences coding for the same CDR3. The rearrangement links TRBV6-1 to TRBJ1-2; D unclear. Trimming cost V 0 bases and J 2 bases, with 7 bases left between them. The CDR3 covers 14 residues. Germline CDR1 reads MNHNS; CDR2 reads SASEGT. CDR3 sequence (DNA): TGTGCCAGCAGTGAAGCCCGGGGAAACTATGGCTACACCTTC. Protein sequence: CASSEARGNYGYTF.

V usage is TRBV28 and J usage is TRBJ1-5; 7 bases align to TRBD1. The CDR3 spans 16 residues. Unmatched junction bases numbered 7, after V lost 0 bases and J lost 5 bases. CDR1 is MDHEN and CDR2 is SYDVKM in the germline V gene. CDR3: CASSLWTGTLHQPQHF. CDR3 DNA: TGTGCCAGCAGTTTATGGACAGGGACCCTTCATCAGCCCCAGCATTTT.

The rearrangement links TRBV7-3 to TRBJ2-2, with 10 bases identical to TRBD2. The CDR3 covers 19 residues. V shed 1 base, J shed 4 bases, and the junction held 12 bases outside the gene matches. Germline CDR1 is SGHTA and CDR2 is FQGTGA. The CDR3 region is CASSLNPGLAERGTGELFF. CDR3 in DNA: TGTGCCAGCAGCTTAAACCCAGGACTAGCGGAGAGGGGCACCGGGGAGCTGTTTTTT.

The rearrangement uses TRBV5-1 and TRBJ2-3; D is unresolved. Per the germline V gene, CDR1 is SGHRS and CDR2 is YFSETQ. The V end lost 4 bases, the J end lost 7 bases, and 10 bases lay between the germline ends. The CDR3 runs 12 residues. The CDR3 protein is CASSRDINTQYF. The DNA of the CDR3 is TGCGCCAGCAGCCGAGATATTAATACGCAGTATTTT.

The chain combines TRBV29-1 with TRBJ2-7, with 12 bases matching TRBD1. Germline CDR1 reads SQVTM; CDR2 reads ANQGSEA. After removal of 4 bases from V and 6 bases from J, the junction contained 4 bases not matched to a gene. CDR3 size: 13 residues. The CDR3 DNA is TGCAGCGTTGTCCGGGACAGGGGGCTCGAGCAGTACTTC. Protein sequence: CSVVRDRGLEQYF.

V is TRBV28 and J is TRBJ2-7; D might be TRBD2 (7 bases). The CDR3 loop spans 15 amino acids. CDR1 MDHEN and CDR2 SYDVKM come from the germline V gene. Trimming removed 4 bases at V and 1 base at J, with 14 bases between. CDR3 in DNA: TGTGCCAGCAGTTCCCGGACTAGGGGGTCCTACGAGCAGTACTTC. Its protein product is CASSSRTRGSYEQYF.

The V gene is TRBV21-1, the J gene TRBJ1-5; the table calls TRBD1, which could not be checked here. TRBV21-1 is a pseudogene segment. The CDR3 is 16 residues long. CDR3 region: CASREFQGDLNQPQHF. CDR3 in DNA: TGTGCCAGCAGAGAATTCCAGGGGGATCTGAATCAGCCCCAGCATTTT.

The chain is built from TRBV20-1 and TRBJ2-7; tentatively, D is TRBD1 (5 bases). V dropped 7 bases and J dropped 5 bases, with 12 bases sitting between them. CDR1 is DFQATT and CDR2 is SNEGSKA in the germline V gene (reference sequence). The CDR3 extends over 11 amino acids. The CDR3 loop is CSVQGIDEQYF. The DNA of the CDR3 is TGCAGTGTCCAGGGTATAGACGAGCAGTACTTC.

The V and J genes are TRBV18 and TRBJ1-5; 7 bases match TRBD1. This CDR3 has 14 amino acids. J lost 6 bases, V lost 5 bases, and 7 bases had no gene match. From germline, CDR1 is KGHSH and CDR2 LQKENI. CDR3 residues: CASSTGTAVQPQHF. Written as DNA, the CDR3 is TGTGCCAGCTCAACTGGGACAGCCGTTCAGCCCCAGCATTTT.

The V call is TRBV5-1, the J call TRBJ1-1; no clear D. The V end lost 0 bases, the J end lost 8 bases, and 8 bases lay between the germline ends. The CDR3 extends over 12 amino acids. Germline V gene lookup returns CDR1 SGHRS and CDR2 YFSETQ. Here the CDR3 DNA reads TGCGCCAGCAGCTTGGTAGAGGAGGAAGCTTTCTTT. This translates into CASSLVEEEAFF. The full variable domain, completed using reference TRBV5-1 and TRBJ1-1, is KAGVTQTPRYLIKTRGQQVTLSCSPISGHRSVSWYQQTPGQGLQFLFEYFSETQRNKGNFPGRFSGRQFSNSRSEMNVSTLELGDSALYLCASSLVEEEAFFGQGTRLTVV.

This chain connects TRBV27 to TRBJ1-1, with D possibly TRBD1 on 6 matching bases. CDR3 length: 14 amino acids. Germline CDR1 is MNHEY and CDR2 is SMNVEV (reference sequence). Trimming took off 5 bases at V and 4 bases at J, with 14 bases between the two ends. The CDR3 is CASSLGQFRTEAFF. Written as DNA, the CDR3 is TGTGCCAGCAGTCTTGGACAGTTTCGCACTGAAGCTTTCTTT.

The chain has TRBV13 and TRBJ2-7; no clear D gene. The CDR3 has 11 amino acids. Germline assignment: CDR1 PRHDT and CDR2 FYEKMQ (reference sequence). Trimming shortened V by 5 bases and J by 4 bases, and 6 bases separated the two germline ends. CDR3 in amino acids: CASSPQYEQYF. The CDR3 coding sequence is TGTGCCAGCAGCCCCCAGTACGAGCAGTACTTC. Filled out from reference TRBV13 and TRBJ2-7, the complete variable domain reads AAGVIQSPRHLIKEKRETATLKCYPIPRHDTVYWYQQGPGQDPQFLISFYEKMQSDKGSIPDRFSAQQFSDYHSELNMSSLELGDSALYFCASSPQYEQYFGPGTRLTVT.